The 19 T cell receptor beta chains listed next were all sequenced from one sample in a study of blood T cells in healthy people across ages (dated by TCRdb to about 2015). The library was prepared using 5' RACE. Reads for this sample came from an Illumina HiSeq 2500. A second PCR of about 7 to 12 cycles was run with a J-beta primer mix and a sample-barcoded 5' primer. Through fastp at Q25 and MiXCR, TCRdb rebuilt clones from the public reads, retaining in-frame beta chains. One record per CDR3 amino acid sequence lists the most common genes and DNA. For this sample there are under 750,000 distinct CDR3 sequences; around 48% appear just once. In total, the top ten clones hold around 23% of the sample. Sample: blood. These receptors were obtained from a man aged 80 or over in good health.

This clonotype was detected only a few times. In DNA form, the CDR3 reads TGTGCCAGCAGAGGGACTACCAAAGAGACCCAGTACTTC. Residues: CASRGTTKETQYF. The V gene is TRBV6-2 or TRBV6-3, the J gene TRBJ2-5; 7 bases are a match to TRBD2. This CDR3 region has 13 residues. The junction had 4 bases not matched to a gene; V was cut back by 6 bases and J by 3 bases. Germline V gene lookup returns CDR1 MNHEY and CDR2 SVGEGT.

This clonotype was seen a few times. The chain is built from TRBV6-6 and TRBJ1-5, with unresolved D. The CDR3 spans 17 residues. Germline V lookup: CDR1 MNHNY, CDR2 SVGAGI (reference sequence). Trimming cost V 5 bases and J 0 bases, with 17 bases left between them. CDR3 nucleotide sequence: TGTGCCAGCAGTCACCCGTTGTGGGAGGATAGCAATCAGCCCCAGCATTTT. Protein: CASSHPLWEDSNQPQHF.

The chain carries TRBV11-2 and TRBJ2-5; a possible D gene is TRBD1 (5 bases). The J call is doubtful: the DNA matches TRBJ2-7 better. The CDR3 sequence is 13 residues long. CDR1 and CDR2 from the germline V gene are SGHAT and FQNNGV. CDR3 DNA: TGTGCCAGCAGCCCGAGGACCAGGGCCGAGCAGTACTTC. It translates to CASSPRTRAEQYF.

This clonotype came up a few times. V is TRBV7-2 and J is TRBJ2-7, with D maybe TRBD2 (5 bases). The V and J ends lost 5 bases and 2 bases respectively, with 10 bases between them. There are 13 residues in the CDR3. CDR1 is SGHTA and CDR2 is FQGNSA in the germline V gene. The CDR3 nucleotides are TGTGCCAGCAGCCACCCCGGGACCTACGAGCAGTACTTC. Translating gives CASSHPGTYEQYF.

This clonotype was detected only a few times. The chain is built from TRBV18 and TRBJ2-3; 12 bases fit TRBD2. The CDR3 runs to 15 residues. V was pared by 5 bases and J by 5 bases, with 5 bases of the junction left unmatched. CDR1 and CDR2 from the germline V gene are KGHSH and LQKENI. The CDR3 DNA reads TGTGCCAGCTCATCACTAGCGGGGGGCCAAGATACGCAGTATTTT. Encoded protein: CASSSLAGGQDTQYF.

The V call is TRBV9, the J call TRBJ1-1; D remains unclear. With 0 bases removed from V and 0 bases from J, the gap between germline ends came to 6 bases. CDR1 is SGDLS and CDR2 is YYNGEE in the germline V gene. The CDR3 contains 14 residues. The CDR3 is CASSVAVMNTEAFF. DNA of the CDR3: TGTGCCAGCAGCGTAGCAGTTATGAACACTGAAGCTTTCTTT.

This clonotype occurred a few times. The rearrangement joins TRBV6-6 to TRBJ1-1; 7 positions agree with TRBD1. V trimming: 5 bases; J trimming: 0 bases; junction bases outside the gene matches: 6. The CDR3 is made up of 15 amino acids. Germline V lookup: CDR1 MNHNY, CDR2 SVGAGI (reference sequence). The DNA for the CDR3 is TGTGCCAGCAGTGGAATACAGGGGATGAACACTGAAGCTTTCTTT. Protein product: CASSGIQGMNTEAFF.

The table lists this clonotype with a count of one. J is TRBJ2-7 and V is TRBV20-1; tentatively, D is TRBD2 (5 bases). V shed 0 bases and J shed 0 bases, with 9 bases lying between them. CDR3 length equals 14 residues. Germline V CDR1 and CDR2: DFQATT, SNEGSKA (reference sequence). CDR3 loop: CSARESGNSYEQYF. CDR3 coding DNA: TGCAGTGCTAGAGAGTCCGGGAACTCCTACGAGCAGTACTTC.

The chain is built from TRBV7-2 and TRBJ2-3; 9 nucleotides agree with TRBD2. The germline gives CDR1 SGHTA, CDR2 FQGNSA. This CDR3 region has 15 residues. V shed 4 bases, J shed 2 bases, and the junction held 4 bases outside the gene matches. The CDR3 region has the DNA TGTGCCAGCAGCTCCCTAGCGGGAAACACAGATACGCAGTATTTT. The encoded protein is CASSSLAGNTDTQYF.

The V gene is TRBV5-1, the J gene TRBJ2-5; weak D call: TRBD2 (6 bases). CDR1 is SGHRS and CDR2 is YFSETQ in the germline V gene. CDR3 size: 15 residues. V lost 0 bases, J lost 0 bases, and 9 bases lay in between. The CDR3 DNA is TGCGCCAGCAGCTTGGGAGCGGGCCACCAAGAGACCCAGTACTTC. Encoded protein: CASSLGAGHQETQYF.

A few counts support this clonotype. CDR3 protein: CASSTTVPSYNEQFF. CDR3 DNA sequence: TGCGCCAGTTCCACGACAGTGCCATCCTACAATGAGCAGTTCTTC. J is TRBJ2-1 and V is TRBV5-1; D possibly corresponds to TRBD1 (5 bases). The CDR3 is 15 residues long. The germline V and J ends were trimmed by 8 bases and 1 base, with 16 bases remaining between them. CDR1 is SGHRS and CDR2 is YFSETQ in the germline V gene.

The sample holds many counts of this clonotype. V usage is TRBV6-5 and J usage is TRBJ2-5; possible D gene TRBD2, 5 bases. The V gene's germline CDR1 is MNHEY and CDR2 SVGAGI. The length of the CDR3 is 15 residues. With 5 bases removed from V and 3 bases from J, the gap between germline ends came to 16 bases. CDR3 nucleotide sequence: TGTGCCAGCAGTAAAAGCGGAGCCGTAAAAGAGACCCAGTACTTC. It specifies CASSKSGAVKETQYF.

The rearrangement links TRBV5-1 to TRBJ2-7; D might be TRBD1 or TRBD2, each matching 5 bases. There are 15 residues in the CDR3. CDR1 is SGHRS and CDR2 is YFSETQ in the germline V gene. V lost 0 bases, J lost 0 bases, and 10 bases lay in between. CDR3 in amino acids: CASSLAGADSYEQYF. In nucleotides, the CDR3 is TGCGCCAGCAGCTTGGCCGGGGCAGACTCCTACGAGCAGTACTTC.

The V and J genes are TRBV4-2 and TRBJ2-5, with D hard to call. Germline CDR1 reads LGHNA; CDR2 reads YNFKEQ. Trimming stripped 0 bases from V and 4 bases from J, with 9 bases between. This CDR3 contains 14 residues. The CDR3 nucleotides read TGTGCCAGCAGCCAAGATAAAGGGCGAGAGACCCAGTACTTC. Translation: CASSQDKGRETQYF.

The chain combines TRBV7-2 with TRBJ2-7, with D unclear. From germline, CDR1 is SGHTA and CDR2 FQGNSA. With 3 bases removed from V and 5 bases from J, the gap between germline ends came to 8 bases. CDR3 length: 12 residues. CDR3 sequence reads: CASSFSLDEQYF. The CDR3 nucleotides read TGTGCCAGCAGCTTCTCGCTCGACGAGCAGTACTTC.

This chain connects TRBV7-2 to TRBJ2-5, with TRBD2 matching 11 bases. Germline trimming cut 5 bases from V and 5 bases from J; bases unmatched to any gene: 4. Germline V CDR1 and CDR2: SGHTA, FQGNSA. The CDR3 is made up of 14 amino acids. For the CDR3, the DNA is TGTGCCAGCAGCATAACTAGCGGGGGTGAGACCCAGTACTTC. It is translated as CASSITSGGETQYF.

This clonotype was counted many times. This chain joins TRBV6-6 and TRBJ2-7; weak D call: TRBD1 (6 bases). Trimming stripped 6 bases from V and 4 bases from J, with 10 bases between. Germline CDR1 reads MNHNY; CDR2 reads SVGAGI (reference sequence). This CDR3 has 12 residues. The CDR3 DNA follows: TGTGCCAGCAGAGTACAGGGTTACGAGCAGTACTTC. Translated, it gives CASRVQGYEQYF.

A note on this clonotype: At one boundary the junction diverges from the germline segment, which might be a read error. This chain connects TRBV6-5 to TRBJ2-7; D ambiguous. CDR3 size: 16 residues. The germline V gene has CDR1 MNHEY and CDR2 SVGAGI. CDR3 in amino acids: CATSYVGFNLVREQYF. The CDR3 DNA follows: TGTGCCACCAGTTACGTGGGGTTCAACCTGGTGCGGGAGCAGTACTTC.

This clonotype came up a few times. This chain uses TRBV4-2 with TRBJ2-3; 7 positions agree with TRBD2. J lost 0 bases, V lost 1 base, and 10 bases had no gene match. Germline V gene data show CDR1 as LGHNA and CDR2 as YNFKEQ. This CDR3 contains 18 residues. The CDR3 DNA sequence: TGTGCCAGCAGCCAAGCGTCCTCGGCGGGAGTGAGCACAGATACGCAGTATTTT. This translates into CASSQASSAGVSTDTQYF.